Sequencing of this T cell receptor (beta chain) was carried out in a study of technical replicates of blood from several donors. V lost 5 bases to trimming and J lost 4 bases, with 17 bases between them. The CDR3 consists of 15 residues. CDR1 and CDR2 from the germline V gene are MNHNS and SASEGT. TCRdb's copy holds only in-frame clones and misses some; the assay was immunoSEQ multiplex PCR. The table records approximately 97,000 clones, about 95% of them present only once. The source of this sequence is a human donor in good health. Sequencing input: T cells isolated from PBMCs. V is TRBV6-1 and J is TRBJ1-2; D gene ambiguous. This CDR3 reads CASSHTGREIYGYTF. The CDR3 nucleotides are TGTGCCAGCAGTCATACCGGACGGGAAATCTATGGCTACACCTTC.